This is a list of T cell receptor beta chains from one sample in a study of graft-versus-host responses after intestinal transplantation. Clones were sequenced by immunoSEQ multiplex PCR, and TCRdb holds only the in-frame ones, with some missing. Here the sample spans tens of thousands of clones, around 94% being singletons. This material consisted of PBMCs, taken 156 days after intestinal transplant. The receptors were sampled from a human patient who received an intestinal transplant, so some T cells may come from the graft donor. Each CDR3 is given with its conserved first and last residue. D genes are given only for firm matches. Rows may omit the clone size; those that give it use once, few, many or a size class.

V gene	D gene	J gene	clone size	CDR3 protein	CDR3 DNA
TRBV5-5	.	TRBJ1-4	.	CASRQGPTNEKLFF	TGTGCCAGCAGACAGGGCCCCACTAATGAAAAACTGTTTTTT
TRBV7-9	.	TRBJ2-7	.	CASSSITHEQYF	TGTGCCAGCAGCTCCATAACCCACGAGCAGTACTTC
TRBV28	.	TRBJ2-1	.	CASQGRVRPPSSYNEQFF	TGTGCCAGCCAAGGAAGGGTTCGGCCCCCCAGCTCCTACAATGAGCAGTTCTTC
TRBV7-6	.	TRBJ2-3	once	CASSLAGGTDTQYF	TGTGCCAGCAGCTTAGCGGGGGGCACAGATACGCAGTATTTT
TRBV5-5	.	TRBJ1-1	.	CASSLTRMTEAFF	TGTGCCAGCAGCTTAACTAGGATGACTGAAGCTTTCTTT
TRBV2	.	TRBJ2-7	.	CASRGAGGTYEQYF	TGTGCCAGCAGAGGAGCGGGCGGGACCTACGAGCAGTACTTC
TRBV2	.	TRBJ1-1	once	CASSENGVNTEAFF	TGTGCCAGCAGTGAAAATGGAGTGAACACTGAAGCTTTCTTT
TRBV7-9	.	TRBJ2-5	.	CASSLRYGFEETQYF	TGTGCCAGCAGCTTACGGTACGGGTTTGAAGAGACCCAGTACTTC
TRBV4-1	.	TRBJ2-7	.	CASSPTGHEQYF	TGCGCCAGCAGCCCCACGGGGCACGAGCAGTACTTC
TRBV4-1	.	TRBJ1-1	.	CASSQATTGNTEAFF	TGCGCCAGCAGCCAGGCCACGACAGGGAACACTGAAGCTTTCTTT
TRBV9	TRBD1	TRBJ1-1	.	CASQAGQGAMYQGEAFF	TGTGCCAGCCAGGCCGGACAGGGGGCGATGTATCAGGGTGAAGCTTTCTTT
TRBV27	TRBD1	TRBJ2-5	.	CASRHEQGFGETQYF	TGTGCCAGCAGGCACGAACAGGGGTTCGGAGAGACCCAGTACTTC
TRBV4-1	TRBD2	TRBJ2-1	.	CASSLLAGGGDEQFF	TGCGCCAGCAGCCTACTAGCGGGAGGCGGCGATGAGCAGTTCTTC
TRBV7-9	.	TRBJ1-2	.	CASSFSRYGYTF	TGTGCCAGCAGCTTCTCTCGTTATGGCTACACCTTC
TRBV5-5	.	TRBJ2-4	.	CASSLVGEEDIQYF	TGTGCCAGCAGCTTGGTAGGGGAGGAAGACATTCAGTACTTC
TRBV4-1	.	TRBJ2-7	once	CASSQVTGTYEQYF	TGCGCCAGCAGCCAAGTAACAGGGACCTACGAGCAGTACTTC
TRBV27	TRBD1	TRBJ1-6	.	CASKLTGGAGNSPLHF	TGTGCCAGCAAGTTGACAGGGGGCGCGGGTAATTCACCCCTCCACTTT
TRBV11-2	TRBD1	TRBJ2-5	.	CASSLVGQGETQYF	TGTGCCAGCAGCTTAGTGGGACAGGGGGAGACCCAGTACTTC
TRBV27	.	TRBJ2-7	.	CASSFGVVGNEQYF	TGTGCCAGCAGTTTCGGGGTAGTGGGGAACGAGCAGTACTTC
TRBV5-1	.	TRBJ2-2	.	CASSLGAGVNTGELFF	TGCGCCAGCAGCTTGGGTGCTGGGGTCAACACCGGGGAGCTGTTTTTT
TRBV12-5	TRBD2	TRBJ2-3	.	CASGPFGVAGVGGTDTQYF	TGTGCTAGTGGCCCCTTTGGGGTAGCGGGAGTGGGAGGTACAGATACGCAGTATTTT
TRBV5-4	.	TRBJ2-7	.	CASSQIGVDLLYEQYF	TGTGCCAGCAGCCAGATAGGTGTAGACCTTCTCTACGAGCAGTACTTC
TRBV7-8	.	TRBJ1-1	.	CASSPHRVYTEAFF	TGTGCCAGCAGCCCCCACAGGGTCTACACTGAAGCTTTCTTT
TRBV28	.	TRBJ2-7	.	CASRANSYEQYF	TGTGCCAGCAGGGCCAACTCCTACGAGCAGTACTTC
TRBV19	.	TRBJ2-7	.	CASSIRSGVHEQYF	TGTGCCAGTAGTATTCGTTCAGGGGTCCACGAGCAGTACTTC
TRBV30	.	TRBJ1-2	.	CAWSVGGRGGYTF	TGTGCCTGGAGTGTAGGTGGTCGGGGTGGCTACACCTTC
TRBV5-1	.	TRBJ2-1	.	CASSSTTLKNEQFF	TGCGCCAGCAGCTCGACTACCCTGAAGAATGAGCAGTTCTTC
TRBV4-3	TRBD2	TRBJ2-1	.	CASSQDRAGGDYNEQFF	TGCGCCAGCAGCCAAGATCGGGCGGGGGGAGACTACAATGAGCAGTTCTTC